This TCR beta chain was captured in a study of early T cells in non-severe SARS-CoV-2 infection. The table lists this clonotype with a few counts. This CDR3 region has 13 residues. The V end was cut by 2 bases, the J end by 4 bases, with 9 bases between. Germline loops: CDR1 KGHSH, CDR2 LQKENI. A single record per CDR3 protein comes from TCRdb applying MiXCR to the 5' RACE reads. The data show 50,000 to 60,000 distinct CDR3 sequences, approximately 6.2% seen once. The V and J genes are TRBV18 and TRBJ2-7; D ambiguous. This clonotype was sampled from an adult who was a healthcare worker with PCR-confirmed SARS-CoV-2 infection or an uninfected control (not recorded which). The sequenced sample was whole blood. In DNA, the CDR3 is TGTGCCAGCTCACCAGCATCCCAGTACGAGCAGTACTTC. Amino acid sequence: CASSPASQYEQYF.